Listed below are T cell receptor beta chains from one sample, sequenced in a study of cytotoxic CD8 clonotypes in ibrutinib-treated CLL. The protocol was immunoSEQ multiplex PCR, while the TCRdb copy is restricted to in-frame clones and leaves out a portion. The sample includes over 200,000 clones, about three quarters seen only once; the top ten take 5.5% to 7%. The sequencing here drew on PBMCs, taken after 12 months of ibrutinib treatment. Receptor source: a human donor with chronic lymphocytic leukemia. The CDR3 runs from the conserved cysteine through the conserved F or W. The D gene is left open where the match is weak. Size is stated for part of the rows, as once, few or many counts, or as a class when the clone is expanded.

j_call: TRBJ1-1
cdr3_length: 15
v_call: TRBV7-3
clone_size: NA
d_call: NA
cdr3_aa: CASSLTGSENTEAFF
cdr3_nt: TGTGCCAGCAGCTTAACCGGGTCAGAGAACACTGAAGCTTTCTTT

j_call: TRBJ2-1
cdr3_length: 15
v_call: TRBV7-2
clone_size: few
d_call: NA
cdr3_aa: CASSLAQGRYNEQFF
cdr3_nt: TGTGCCAGCAGCTTAGCCCAGGGTAGGTATAATGAGCAGTTCTTC

j_call: TRBJ1-4
cdr3_length: 16
v_call: TRBV6-1
clone_size: NA
d_call: TRBD1
cdr3_aa: CASSETGDRGNEKLFF
cdr3_nt: TGTGCCAGCAGTGAGACCGGGGACAGGGGGAATGAAAAACTGTTTTTT

j_call: TRBJ2-7
cdr3_length: 14
v_call: TRBV7-2
clone_size: NA
d_call: TRBD2
cdr3_aa: CASSLASGTYEQYF
cdr3_nt: TGTGCCAGCAGCTTGGCTAGCGGGACCTACGAGCAGTACTTC

j_call: TRBJ1-2
cdr3_length: 14
v_call: TRBV6-5
clone_size: NA
d_call: NA
cdr3_aa: CASSPAARGTGYTF
cdr3_nt: TGTGCCAGCAGCCCGGCCGCCCGGGGGACCGGCTACACCTTC

j_call: TRBJ1-2
cdr3_length: 16
v_call: TRBV28
clone_size: once
d_call: TRBD1
cdr3_aa: CASSQGRRDRLYGYTF
cdr3_nt: TGTGCCAGCAGCCAAGGCCGTCGGGACAGACTCTATGGCTACACCTTC

j_call: TRBJ1-1
cdr3_length: 13
v_call: TRBV30
clone_size: NA
d_call: TRBD1
cdr3_aa: CAWRIQGFPEAFF
cdr3_nt: TGTGCCTGGAGGATACAGGGGTTCCCTGAAGCTTTCTTT

j_call: TRBJ2-3
cdr3_length: 16
v_call: TRBV12-5
clone_size: NA
d_call: TRBD2
cdr3_aa: CASGLVLAGNTDTQYF
cdr3_nt: TGTGCTAGTGGTTTGGTACTAGCGGGGAACACAGATACGCAGTATTTT

j_call: TRBJ1-3
cdr3_length: 16
v_call: TRBV15
clone_size: NA
d_call: NA
cdr3_aa: CATSPRHRRPGDTIYF
cdr3_nt: TGTGCCACCAGCCCCCGACATAGGAGACCCGGGGACACCATATATTTT

j_call: TRBJ2-7
cdr3_length: 14
v_call: TRBV5-1
clone_size: NA
d_call: TRBD1
cdr3_aa: CASSGGTGVVEQYF
cdr3_nt: TGCGCCAGCAGCGGAGGGACAGGGGTGGTCGAGCAGTACTTC

j_call: TRBJ1-2
cdr3_length: 12
v_call: TRBV19
clone_size: NA
d_call: NA
cdr3_aa: CASRDLVYGYTF
cdr3_nt: TGTGCCAGTAGGGATCTTGTCTATGGCTACACCTTC

j_call: TRBJ2-7
cdr3_length: 15
v_call: TRBV6-1
clone_size: once
d_call: NA
cdr3_aa: CASSEGIGGPYEQYF
cdr3_nt: TGTGCCAGCAGTGAGGGAATCGGAGGGCCCTACGAGCAGTACTTC

j_call: TRBJ2-2
cdr3_length: 16
v_call: TRBV27
clone_size: NA
d_call: NA
cdr3_aa: CASSNLRARRTGELFF
cdr3_nt: TGTGCCAGCAGTAACCTCAGGGCGCGACGGACCGGGGAGCTGTTTTTT

j_call: TRBJ2-3
cdr3_length: 16
v_call: TRBV9
clone_size: NA
d_call: NA
cdr3_aa: CASSVATGRDTDTQYF
cdr3_nt: TGTGCCAGCAGCGTAGCTACCGGCAGGGACACAGATACGCAGTATTTT

j_call: TRBJ1-1
cdr3_length: 15
v_call: TRBV9
clone_size: NA
d_call: TRBD1
cdr3_aa: CASRKFSGQGTEAFF
cdr3_nt: TGTGCCAGCAGGAAGTTCTCGGGACAGGGCACTGAAGCTTTCTTT

j_call: TRBJ1-5
cdr3_length: 13
v_call: TRBV6-5
clone_size: NA
d_call: TRBD1
cdr3_aa: CASSLQGRQPQHF
cdr3_nt: TGTGCCAGCAGTTTACAGGGGAGGCAGCCCCAGCATTTT

j_call: TRBJ2-7
cdr3_length: 13
v_call: TRBV30
clone_size: NA
d_call: TRBD2
cdr3_aa: CAWRQAGGSEQYF
cdr3_nt: TGTGCCTGGAGACAGGCGGGAGGATCCGAGCAGTACTTC

j_call: TRBJ2-7
cdr3_length: 14
v_call: TRBV7-3
clone_size: NA
d_call: NA
cdr3_aa: CASSLDQVPNEQYF
cdr3_nt: TGTGCCAGCAGCTTAGATCAGGTCCCCAACGAGCAGTACTTC

j_call: TRBJ2-3
cdr3_length: 14
v_call: TRBV4-3
clone_size: NA
d_call: NA
cdr3_aa: CASSLDLLPDTQYF
cdr3_nt: TGCGCCAGCAGCCTAGACTTATTGCCAGATACGCAGTATTTT

j_call: TRBJ2-3
cdr3_length: 16
v_call: TRBV4-1
clone_size: NA
d_call: TRBD2
cdr3_aa: CASRGGLAGYADTQYF
cdr3_nt: TGCGCCAGCAGGGGGGGACTAGCGGGTTATGCAGATACGCAGTATTTT

j_call: TRBJ1-2
cdr3_length: 13
v_call: TRBV7-9
clone_size: NA
d_call: NA
cdr3_aa: CASSTTGIHGYTF
cdr3_nt: TGTGCCAGCAGCACCACAGGAATACATGGCTACACCTTC

j_call: TRBJ2-7
cdr3_length: 14
v_call: TRBV7-9
clone_size: many
d_call: TRBD2
cdr3_aa: CASRSPAGIYEQYF
cdr3_nt: TGTGCCAGCAGGAGCCCAGCGGGAATCTACGAGCAGTACTTC

j_call: TRBJ1-2
cdr3_length: 16
v_call: TRBV29-1
clone_size: once
d_call: NA
cdr3_aa: CSVRNRDNFQRGGYTF
cdr3_nt: TGCAGCGTTCGGAACCGGGACAACTTCCAGAGGGGTGGCTACACCTTC

j_call: TRBJ2-6
cdr3_length: 16
v_call: TRBV28
clone_size: NA
d_call: NA
cdr3_aa: CASSPRGATGANVLTF
cdr3_nt: TGTGCCAGCAGTCCCCGTGGGGCCACTGGGGCCAACGTCCTGACTTTC

j_call: TRBJ1-6
cdr3_length: 15
v_call: TRBV9
clone_size: NA
d_call: NA
cdr3_aa: CASSTPQGYNSPLHF
cdr3_nt: TGTGCCAGCAGCACCCCTCAGGGCTATAATTCACCCCTCCACTTT

j_call: TRBJ1-1
cdr3_length: 13
v_call: TRBV4-3
clone_size: NA
d_call: NA
cdr3_aa: CASSQDRDTEAFF
cdr3_nt: TGCGCCAGCAGCCAAGACAGGGACACTGAAGCTTTCTTT

j_call: TRBJ2-1
cdr3_length: 15
v_call: TRBV7-2
clone_size: NA
d_call: NA
cdr3_aa: CASSLTGTWYGEQFF
cdr3_nt: TGTGCCAGCAGCCTTACCGGGACTTGGTATGGTGAGCAGTTCTTC

j_call: TRBJ2-1
cdr3_length: 15
v_call: TRBV7-2
clone_size: NA
d_call: TRBD1
cdr3_aa: CASSLVGDRADEQFF
cdr3_nt: TGTGCCAGCAGCTTAGTAGGGGACAGGGCCGATGAGCAGTTCTTC